A single sample gave rise to the 11 T cell receptor beta chains below, sequenced in a study of identical twins. TCRdb re-called the 5' RACE reads with MiXCR, one entry per CDR3 protein. The sample consists of 750,000 to 950,000 distinct CDR3 sequences, roughly an eighth of them appearing once. These data also formed part of another study, on yellow fever vaccine responses in identical twins.

The specimen was PBMCs. The receptors were gathered from a woman under 30 in good health.

The sample holds many counts of this clonotype. This chain connects TRBV12-3 or TRBV12-4 to TRBJ2-1; D ambiguous. This CDR3 has 15 residues. Trimming shortened V by 9 bases and J by 0 bases, and 15 bases separated the two germline ends. This chain's CDR3 is CASTSQQSSYNEQFF. CDR3 in DNA: TGTGCCAGTACCTCACAGCAGAGCTCCTACAATGAGCAGTTCTTC.

The table lists this clonotype with a few counts. The V and J genes are TRBV6-1 and TRBJ2-5, with TRBD1 matching over 8 bases. Germline CDR1 and CDR2: MNHNS and SASEGT. V gave up 6 bases and J gave up 5 bases; unmatched junction bases: 8. This CDR3 is 14 amino acids long. The CDR3 spells CASSPGQGWETQYF. The DNA for the CDR3 is TGTGCCAGCAGCCCCGGACAGGGCTGGGAGACCCAGTACTTC.

This chain connects TRBV2 to TRBJ2-3, with D possibly being TRBD1 or TRBD2 (5 bases each). Trimming pared 5 bases from V and 0 bases from J, leaving 15 bases between. CDR1 and CDR2 (germline): SNHLY, FYNNEI. The CDR3 is made up of 16 amino acids. The CDR3 reads CASSNHRTSSTDTQYF. CDR3 sequence (DNA): TGTGCCAGCAGTAATCACAGGACTTCTAGCACAGATACGCAGTATTTT. The full variable domain, its missing parts supplied by reference TRBV2 and TRBJ2-3, is EPEVTQTPSHQVTQMGQEVILRCVPISNHLYFYWYRQILGQKVEFLVSFYNNEISEKSEIFDDQFSVERPDGSNFTLKIRSTKLEDSAMYFCASSNHRTSSTDTQYFGPGTRLTVL.

The CDR3 spells CSVEERGLYGYTF. CDR3 in DNA: TGCAGCGTTGAAGAGCGGGGTCTCTATGGCTACACCTTC. The chain has TRBV29-1 and TRBJ1-2; D remains unclear. Looked up from germline, CDR1 is SQVTM and CDR2 is ANQGSEA. Between the trimmed V and J ends, which lost 0 bases and 4 bases, there was a span of 9 bases. This CDR3 has 13 amino acids.

This clonotype was detected a few times. This chain joins TRBV20-1 and TRBJ2-7, with TRBD2 matching over 10 bases. Germline V CDR1 and CDR2: DFQATT, SNEGSKA (reference sequence). J lost 7 bases, V lost 3 bases, and 9 bases had no gene match. There are 14 residues in the CDR3. The CDR3 loop reads CSASRPSGSHEQYF. The CDR3 DNA reads as TGCAGTGCTAGTCGGCCTAGCGGGAGCCATGAGCAGTACTTC.

The chain recombines TRBV5-1 with TRBJ2-3; perhaps TRBD2 as D (6 bases). CDR3 length: 15 amino acids. Trimming removed 5 bases at V and 2 bases at J, with 15 bases between. Germline V gene sequence: CDR1 SGHRS, CDR2 YFSETQ. The CDR3 here is CASRLLADVTDTQYF. The CDR3 coding sequence is TGCGCCAGCAGGCTCTTAGCGGATGTCACAGATACGCAGTATTTT.

The V and J genes are TRBV2 and TRBJ1-6, with a possible D match to TRBD1 (6 bases). Germline loops: CDR1 SNHLY, CDR2 FYNNEI. Trimming removed 1 base at V and 10 bases at J, with 17 bases between. This CDR3 has 16 amino acids. The CDR3 here is CASSEDTGTPMSPLHF. In DNA form, the CDR3 reads TGTGCCAGCAGTGAAGATACCGGGACACCTATGTCACCCCTCCACTTT.

This clonotype came up a few times. This sequence joins TRBV4-1 and TRBJ2-1, with a tentative D call TRBD2 (6 bases). Germline assignment: CDR1 MGHRA and CDR2 YSYEKL. Trimming pared 0 bases from V and 4 bases from J, leaving 13 bases between. The CDR3 length is 16 residues. The CDR3 sequence: CASSQEGNGGYNEQFF. The CDR3 DNA reads as TGCGCCAGCAGCCAAGAGGGTAACGGGGGTTACAATGAGCAGTTCTTC.

The chain links TRBV10-3 to TRBJ2-5; weak D call: TRBD1 (6 bases). Germline CDR1 reads ENHRY; CDR2 reads SYGVKD. The CDR3 covers 12 residues. The germline V and J ends were trimmed by 2 bases and 6 bases, with 7 bases remaining between them. The CDR3 DNA sequence: TGTGCCATCAGTGAGACAGGGCAGACCCAGTACTTC. It codes for CAISETGQTQYF.

This clonotype was recorded once. The chain recombines TRBV5-1 with TRBJ2-5; TRBD2 is a possible D gene (6 bases). The V gene's germline CDR1 is SGHRS and CDR2 YFSETQ. V was trimmed by 4 bases and J by 2 bases, leaving 15 bases between them. The CDR3 has 15 residues. CDR3 sequence reads: CASSPRVSGQETQYF. The CDR3 nucleotides are TGCGCCAGCAGCCCGCGAGTTAGCGGACAAGAGACCCAGTACTTC.

In this sample, this clonotype turned up a few times. The genes are TRBV7-9 and TRBJ2-1, with 9 bases fitting TRBD2. J lost 5 bases, V lost 8 bases, and 10 bases had no gene match. The CDR3 is made up of 15 amino acids. CDR1 and CDR2 from the germline V gene are SEHNR and FQNEAQ (reference sequence). The CDR3 DNA reads TGTGCCAGCTCCCACCTCCAGCGGGGGGACAATGAGCAGTTCTTC. It specifies CASSHLQRGDNEQFF.